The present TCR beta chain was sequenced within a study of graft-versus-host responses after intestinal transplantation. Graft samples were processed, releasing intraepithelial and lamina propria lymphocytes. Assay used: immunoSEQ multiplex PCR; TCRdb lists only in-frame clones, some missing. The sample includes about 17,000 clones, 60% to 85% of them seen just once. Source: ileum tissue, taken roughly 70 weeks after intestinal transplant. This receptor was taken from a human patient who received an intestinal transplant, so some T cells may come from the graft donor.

This CDR3 is CASSLPGLENYEQYF. DNA of the CDR3: TGTGCCAGCAGCTTGCCGGGACTAGAGAATTACGAGCAGTACTTC. The rearrangement uses TRBV5-4 and TRBJ2-7; 8 bases are a match to TRBD2. CDR3 length: 15 residues. Unmatched junction bases numbered 7, after V lost 1 base and J lost 4 bases. The germline V gene encodes CDR1 SGHNT and CDR2 YYREEE (reference sequence).